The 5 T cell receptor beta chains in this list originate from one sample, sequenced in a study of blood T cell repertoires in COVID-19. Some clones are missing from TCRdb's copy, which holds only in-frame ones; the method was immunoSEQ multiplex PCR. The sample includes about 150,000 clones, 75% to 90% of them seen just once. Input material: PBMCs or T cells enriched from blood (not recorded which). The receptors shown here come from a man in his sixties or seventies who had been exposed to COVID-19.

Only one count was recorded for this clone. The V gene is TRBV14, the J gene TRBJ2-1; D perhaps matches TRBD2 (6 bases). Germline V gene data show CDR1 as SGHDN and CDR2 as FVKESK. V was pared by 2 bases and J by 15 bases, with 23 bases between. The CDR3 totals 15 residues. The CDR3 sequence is CASSQNLASTSRAFF. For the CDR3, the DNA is TGTGCCAGCAGCCAAAATCTAGCGAGTACTTCAAGGGCGTTCTTC.

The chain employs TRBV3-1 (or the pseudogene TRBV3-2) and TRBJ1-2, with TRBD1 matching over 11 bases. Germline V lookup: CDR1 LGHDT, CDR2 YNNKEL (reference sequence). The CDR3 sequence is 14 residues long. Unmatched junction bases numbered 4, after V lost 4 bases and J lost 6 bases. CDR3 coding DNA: TGTGCCAGCAGCCCCCGGACAGGGGGCGATGGCTACACCTTC. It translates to CASSPRTGGDGYTF.

The CDR3 nucleotides read TGTGCCAGCAGCCCCCACGGCGGGGAAAGGGGTGAAAAACTGTTTTTT. It is translated as CASSPHGGERGEKLFF. The chain carries TRBV7-9 and TRBJ1-4; possible D gene TRBD1, 5 bases. CDR3 length: 16 residues. The germline V gene encodes CDR1 SEHNR and CDR2 FQNEAQ (reference sequence). V lost 5 bases, J lost 7 bases, and 20 bases lay in between.

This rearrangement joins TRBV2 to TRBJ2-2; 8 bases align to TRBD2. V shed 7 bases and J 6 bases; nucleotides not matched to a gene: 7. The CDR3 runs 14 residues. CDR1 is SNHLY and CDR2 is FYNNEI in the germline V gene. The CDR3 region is CASTREGRAGELFF. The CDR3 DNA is TGTGCCAGCACACGGGAGGGCCGCGCCGGGGAGCTGTTTTTT.

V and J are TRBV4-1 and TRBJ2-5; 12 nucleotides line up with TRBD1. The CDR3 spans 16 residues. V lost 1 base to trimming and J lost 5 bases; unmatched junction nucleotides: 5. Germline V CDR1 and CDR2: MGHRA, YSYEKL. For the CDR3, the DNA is TGCGCCAGCAGCCAAGCTGGGACAGGGGGCTGGGAGACCCAGTACTTC. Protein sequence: CASSQAGTGGWETQYF.